A selection of T cell receptor beta chains follows, all from one sample in a study of blood T cells in healthy people across ages. Using its own MiXCR run on the 5' RACE reads, TCRdb lists one record per CDR3 protein. Here the sample spans some 940,000 distinct CDR3 sequences, about 27% being singletons. Another study also made use of these data, one on T cells of mothers and their children.

Sequenced material: blood. Receptors were obtained from a woman aged 40 to 49 in good health. The CDR3 runs from the conserved cysteine through the conserved F or W. A D gene is named only where the DNA matches it firmly. Rows give clone size only sometimes, using once, few, many, or a class for an expanded clone.

clone_size d_call j_call v_call cdr3_nt cdr3_aa
few - TRBJ1-2 TRBV20-1 TGCAGTGCTAGAGACAACCACAGGGCGGGCTATGGCTACACCTTC CSARDNHRAGYGYTF
- - TRBJ1-6 TRBV7-9 TGTGCCAGCAGCTTAGACGGACAGCCTTCACCCCTCCACTTT CASSLDGQPSPLHF
- - TRBJ2-3 TRBV6-2/TRBV6-3 TGTGCCAGCAGACGGGACGCAGATACGCAGTATTTT CASRRDADTQYF
many - TRBJ1-6 TRBV7-6 TGTGCCAGCAGCCCCGACCTAGATAATTCACCCCTCCACTTT CASSPDLDNSPLHF
many - TRBJ2-7 TRBV18 TGTGCCAGCTCACCACTCTCCGGGACACAAGTCTACGAGCAGTACTTC CASSPLSGTQVYEQYF
- - TRBJ1-1 TRBV5-1 TGCGCCAGCAGCAGAGGACAGAGGGACACTGAAGCTTTCTTT CASSRGQRDTEAFF
- - TRBJ1-1 TRBV19 TGTGCCAGTAGTAACACGAGCACTGAAGCTTTCTTT CASSNTSTEAFF
few - TRBJ2-7 TRBV27 TGTGCCAGCAGCCGAAACGTACAGGTTGGGAGTTCCTACGAGCAGTACTTC CASSRNVQVGSSYEQYF
- TRBD2 TRBJ2-6 TRBV4-1 TGCGCCAGCAGCCAAGATTCCGCGGGAGGGCGGCGAGGGGCCAACGTCCTGACTTTC CASSQDSAGGRRGANVLTF
- TRBD1 TRBJ2-1 TRBV5-1 TGCGCCAGCAACTTGGGACAGTTTGAGCAGTTCTTC CASNLGQFEQFF
- TRBD1 TRBJ1-4 TRBV5-1 TGCGCCAGCAGCTTGCGACAGGGAGGTGATAAACTGTTTTTT CASSLRQGGDKLFF
- - TRBJ2-5 TRBV5-1 TGCGCCAGCAGCTTGCAGCCGGGCCGGGTGACCCAGTACTTC CASSLQPGRVTQYF
few - TRBJ2-2 TRBV7-8 TGTGCCAGCAGCTCAGCCCTAAGGGATAACACCGGGGAGCTGTTTTTT CASSSALRDNTGELFF
- - TRBJ1-5 TRBV6-1 TGTGCCAGCAGTGAAGAAGACGTCAGGATTAATCAGCCCCAGCATTTT CASSEEDVRINQPQHF
- TRBD1 TRBJ2-7 TRBV27 TGTGCCAGCAGTTTAAGGGGGACAGAAGGGGTATACGAGCAGTACTTC CASSLRGTEGVYEQYF
many - TRBJ2-5 TRBV4-1 TGCGCCAGCAGCCTAGGGACGACTAAAGAGACCCAGTACTTC CASSLGTTKETQYF
- TRBD2 TRBJ2-1 TRBV12-3/TRBV12-4 TGTGCCAGCAGTTTAGTGGGTAGCGGGGGGGTCCGGGAGCAGTTCTTC CASSLVGSGGVREQFF
- - TRBJ1-6 TRBV12-3/TRBV12-4 TGTGCCAGCAGTTTCATTGGGGGTAATTCACCCCTCCACTTT CASSFIGGNSPLHF
many TRBD1 TRBJ1-2 TRBV4-2 TGTGCCAGCAGCCAAAGTACAGGGGGCGATGGCTACACCTTC CASSQSTGGDGYTF
many - TRBJ1-1 TRBV25-1 TGTGCCAGCGGGCAAAACACTGAAGCTTTCTTT CASGQNTEAFF
few - TRBJ2-5 TRBV5-1 TGCGCCAGCACCACGGGTAGCCAAGAGACCCAGTACTTC CASTTGSQETQYF
- TRBD1 TRBJ1-1 TRBV9 TGTGCCAGCAGCGTAGGCGGGACAGGGAACACTGAAGCTTTCTTT CASSVGGTGNTEAFF
- - TRBJ1-1 TRBV2 TGTGCCAGCACCAGACAGGCCACGGGGACTGAAGCTTTCTTT CASTRQATGTEAFF
- - TRBJ2-2 TRBV2 TGTGCCAGCAGGGGGCCGGGGAACACCGGGGAGCTGTTTTTT CASRGPGNTGELFF
few TRBD1 TRBJ2-5 TRBV7-8 TGTGCCAGCAGCTACGAATGGGACAGCCATGAGCAGTACTTC CASSYEWDSHEQYF
- - TRBJ1-6 TRBV10-3 TGTGCCATCAGTGACTCGAGGGCCATAAGGGATTCACCCCTCCACTTT CAISDSRAIRDSPLHF
- - TRBJ2-3 TRBV12-3/TRBV12-4 TGTGCCAGCAGCCCCCGGGGACGGGGGCTGCGAACAGATACGCAGTATTTT CASSPRGRGLRTDTQYF
few TRBD1 TRBJ2-1 TRBV28 TGTGCCAGCAGTCCGACCCTGGGACAGGGCGGCCCATACAATGAGCAGTTCTTC CASSPTLGQGGPYNEQFF
- - TRBJ2-5 TRBV12-3/TRBV12-4 TGTGCCAGCAGTTTTTACAGGGCCCCACACAATGAGCAGTACTTC CASSFYRAPHNEQYF
- TRBD1 TRBJ2-2 TRBV12-3/TRBV12-4 TGTGCCAGCAGTCCCGAAGCCGGGACAGCTGATCCCACCGGGGAGCTGTTTTTT CASSPEAGTADPTGELFF
- - TRBJ1-2 TRBV7-2 TGTGCCAGCAGCTTAGTTGCGGACACTCTCGGGGGCTACACCTTC CASSLVADTLGGYTF
- TRBD1 TRBJ2-1 TRBV20-1 TGCAGTGCTGTTGGGACAGGGATAAATGAGCAGTTCTTC CSAVGTGINEQFF
few TRBD2 TRBJ2-5 TRBV11-2 TGTGCCAGCAACCGACTAGCGGGGGCCCAAGAGACCCAGTACTTC CASNRLAGAQETQYF
- - TRBJ2-3 TRBV27 TGTGCCAGCAGTTTATCCACTCACAGCCCCTTTAGCACAGATACGCAGTATTTT CASSLSTHSPFSTDTQYF
many TRBD1 TRBJ2-7 TRBV2 TGTGCCAGCAGGGGCAGGGGGCACTCCTACGAGCAGTACTTC CASRGRGHSYEQYF
few - TRBJ1-3 TRBV5-1 TGCGCCAGCAGCTTGGACAGGGTTGCCTCTGGAAACACTATATATTTT CASSLDRVASGNTIYF
many - TRBJ1-1 TRBV14 TGTGCCAGCAGCCCCTTGGGACCGCCCAGAGCTGAAGCTTTCTTT CASSPLGPPRAEAFF
- - TRBJ1-5 TRBV24-1 TGTGCCACCGGGGAGAATCAGCCCCAGCATTTT CATGENQPQHF
few TRBD2 TRBJ2-6 TRBV3-1 TGTGCCAGCAGCCAAGCGGGGGAGGGCTACTTCGCTGGGGCCAACGTCCTGACTTTC CASSQAGEGYFAGANVLTF
- - TRBJ1-1 TRBV28 TGTGCCAGCAGTCCCAACATGAACACTGAAACTTTCTTT CASSPNMNTETFF
many - TRBJ2-1 TRBV7-9 TGTGCCAGCAGCAGCCGTTACTCCTACAATGAGCAGTTCTTC CASSSRYSYNEQFF
- TRBD1 TRBJ1-2 TRBV7-2 TGTGCCAGCAGCCCCGGGACAGGGGGCGCGGGAGGCTACACCTTC CASSPGTGGAGGYTF
- TRBD1 TRBJ1-4 TRBV15 TGTGCCACCAGAAAAAACGGGGACAGTAAAGAAAAACTGTTTTTT CATRKNGDSKEKLFF